The 15 T cell receptor beta chains below all came from one sample that was sequenced in a study of T cell responses to AZD1222 COVID-19 vaccine. TCRdb's copy holds only in-frame clones and misses some; the assay was immunoSEQ multiplex PCR. The sample lists some 140,000 clones, around 90% occurring once. This specimen consisted of peripheral blood, obtained on day 0 of AZD1222 vaccination. All receptors derive from an adult in good health.

This clone was seen a single time. The genes are TRBV10-3 and TRBJ1-6, with D unclear. The germline gives CDR1 ENHRY, CDR2 SYGVKD. V dropped 3 bases and J dropped 6 bases, with 21 bases sitting between them. The CDR3 sequence is 18 residues long. CDR3 loop: CAISDHSVWGFGNSPLHF. Written as DNA, the CDR3 is TGTGCCATCAGTGACCATTCGGTCTGGGGTTTTGGTAATTCACCCCTCCACTTT.

The chain employs TRBV7-6 and TRBJ2-1; perhaps TRBD2 as D (5 bases). This CDR3 has 22 residues. Germline V gene lookup returns CDR1 SGHVS and CDR2 FNYEAQ. Trimming removed 1 base from V and 0 bases from J, with 28 bases in between. The CDR3, as DNA: TGTGCCAGCAGCTTAGGTCATTTCCTCCCGAGTCTAGCACTGAGCTCCTACAATGAGCAGTTCTTC. As protein: CASSLGHFLPSLALSSYNEQFF.

This clone was recorded once. The V call is TRBV27, the J call TRBJ2-7; unclear D gene. The CDR3 spans 13 residues. Germline loops: CDR1 MNHEY, CDR2 SMNVEV (reference sequence). V dropped 3 bases and J dropped 3 bases, with 9 bases sitting between them. The CDR3 here is CASSFKRGYEQYF. The CDR3 nucleotides are TGTGCCAGCAGTTTTAAACGAGGCTACGAGCAGTACTTC.

The genes are TRBV4-1 and TRBJ2-2; D is uncertain. This CDR3 comprises 17 residues. V dropped 1 base and J dropped 4 bases, with 16 bases sitting between them. Germline V CDR1 and CDR2: MGHRA, YSYEKL. CDR3 in DNA: TGCGCCAGCAGCCAAGTTTTGTATAGGGCGAGCACCGGGGAGCTGTTTTTT. Protein product: CASSQVLYRASTGELFF.

The genes are TRBV5-1 and TRBJ2-7; no clear D gene. Per germline, CDR1 SGHRS and CDR2 YFSETQ. CDR3 length equals 13 residues. Trimming cost V 4 bases and J 1 base, with 9 bases left between them. CDR3 amino acids: CASSRDRSYEQYF. The CDR3 DNA reads as TGCGCCAGCAGCCGAGACCGATCCTACGAGCAGTACTTC.

The chain links TRBV28 to TRBJ2-3, with D perhaps given as TRBD1 or TRBD2 (6 bases each). The V and J ends lost 3 bases and 2 bases respectively, with 9 bases between them. The germline CDR1 and CDR2 sequences are MDHEN and SYDVKM. This CDR3 has 14 amino acids. The CDR3 is CASSFGGPTDTQYF. The CDR3 DNA sequence: TGTGCCAGCAGTTTTGGGGGGCCCACAGATACGCAGTATTTT.

The chain links TRBV7-2 to TRBJ1-6; TRBD1 is a possible D gene (5 bases). The CDR3 totals 14 residues. Trimming pared 4 bases from V and 7 bases from J, leaving 11 bases between. CDR1 and CDR2 from the germline V gene are SGHTA and FQGNSA. CDR3 in amino acids: CASSSPGLNSPLHF. CDR3 nucleotides: TGTGCCAGCAGCTCACCGGGACTAAATTCACCCCTCCACTTT.

The rearrangement uses TRBV28 and TRBJ1-6, with unresolved D. Germline loops: CDR1 MDHEN, CDR2 SYDVKM. The CDR3 contains 15 residues. The V gene lost 2 bases and the J gene lost 4 bases, with 9 bases spanning the gap. The CDR3 loop reads CASSLGQMYNSPLHF. CDR3 nucleotides: TGTGCCAGCAGTTTAGGCCAGATGTATAATTCACCCCTCCACTTT.

This sequence joins TRBV7-9 and TRBJ2-7; 9 bases map to TRBD1. Germline CDR1 and CDR2: SEHNR and FQNEAQ (reference sequence). The CDR3 sequence is 14 residues long. V dropped 1 base and J dropped 5; count of bases not matched to a gene: 3. In DNA form, the CDR3 reads TGTGCCAGCAGCTTAGGGACAGGGGCCCACGAGCAGTACTTC. This encodes CASSLGTGAHEQYF.

V gene TRBV27 combines with J gene TRBJ1-2; 7 bases are a match to TRBD1. Trimming took 4 bases from V and 2 from J; bases not matched to a gene: 7. This CDR3 has 15 residues. The V gene's germline CDR1 is MNHEY and CDR2 SMNVEV (reference sequence). Here the CDR3 reads CASSSLDRTNYGYTF. CDR3 in DNA: TGTGCCAGCAGTTCATTGGACAGGACCAACTATGGCTACACCTTC.

This rearrangement joins TRBV7-2 to TRBJ2-3; 10 nucleotides match TRBD2. The V gene's germline CDR1 is SGHTA and CDR2 FQGNSA. The CDR3 is 14 residues long. Trimming took 5 bases from V and 5 from J; bases not matched to a gene: 4. The CDR3 here is CASSPAGGVDTQYF. CDR3 nucleotide sequence: TGTGCCAGCAGCCCAGCGGGAGGGGTAGATACGCAGTATTTT.

CDR3 sequence reads: CASSLGADATYSNQPQHF. The DNA of the CDR3 is TGTGCCAGCAGCTTAGGCGCGGACGCCACCTATAGCAATCAGCCCCAGCATTTT. The chain joins TRBV7-8 to TRBJ1-5; D gene uncertain. CDR1 and CDR2 from the germline V gene are SGHVS and FQNEAQ. The germline V and J ends were trimmed by 1 base and 0 bases, with 16 bases remaining between them. The CDR3 is made up of 18 amino acids.

The V gene is TRBV28, the J gene TRBJ1-1, with D possibly being TRBD1 (5 bases). The CDR3 spans 15 residues. The V gene lost 5 bases and the J gene lost 0 bases, with 13 bases spanning the gap. From germline, CDR1 is MDHEN and CDR2 SYDVKM. DNA of the CDR3: TGTGCCAGCAGTCCATTGTCCAGGGTGAACACTGAAGCTTTCTTT. Translating gives CASSPLSRVNTEAFF.

J is TRBJ1-1 and V is TRBV28; possibly TRBD1 for D (5 bases). The length of the CDR3 is 13 residues. Germline-derived CDR1 and CDR2 are MDHEN and SYDVKM. This CDR3 is CSATWSGATEAFF. The CDR3, as DNA: TGTTCTGCCACCTGGTCCGGGGCCACTGAAGCTTTCTTT.

J is TRBJ2-7 and V is TRBV7-9; D uncertain. The CDR3 consists of 15 residues. The germline CDR1 and CDR2 sequences are SEHNR and FQNEAQ (reference sequence). Trimming left V 5 bases short and J 2 bases short, with 16 bases between. The CDR3 DNA sequence: TGTGCCAGCAGCCGGTCGTTGGGAACCCCCTACGAGCAGTACTTC. Translated: CASSRSLGTPYEQYF.